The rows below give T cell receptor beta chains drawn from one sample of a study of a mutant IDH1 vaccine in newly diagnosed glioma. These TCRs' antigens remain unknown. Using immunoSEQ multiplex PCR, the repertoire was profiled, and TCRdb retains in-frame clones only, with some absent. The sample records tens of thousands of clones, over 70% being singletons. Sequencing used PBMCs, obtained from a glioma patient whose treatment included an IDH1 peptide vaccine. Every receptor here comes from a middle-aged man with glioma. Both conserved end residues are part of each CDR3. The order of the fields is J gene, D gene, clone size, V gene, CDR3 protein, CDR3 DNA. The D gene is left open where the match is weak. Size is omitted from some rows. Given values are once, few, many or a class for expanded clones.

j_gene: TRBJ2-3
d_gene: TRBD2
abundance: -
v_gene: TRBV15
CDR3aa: CATSPRGMSGGATDTQYF
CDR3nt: TGTGCCACCAGCCCAAGGGGGATGAGCGGGGGGGCCACAGATACGCAGTATTTT

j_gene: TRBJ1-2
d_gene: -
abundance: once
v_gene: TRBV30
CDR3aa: CAWSKRDTSYYGYTF
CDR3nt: TGTGCCTGGAGTAAACGGGACACCTCTTACTATGGCTACACCTTC

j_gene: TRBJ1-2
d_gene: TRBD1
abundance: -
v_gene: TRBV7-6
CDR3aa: CASSPTGYNYGYTF
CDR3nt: TGTGCCAGCAGCCCGACAGGGTATAACTATGGCTACACCTTC

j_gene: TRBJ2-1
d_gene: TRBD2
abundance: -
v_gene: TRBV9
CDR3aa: CASSPGGASNEQFF
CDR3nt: TGTGCCAGCAGCCCCGGGGGGGCTAGCAATGAGCAGTTCTTC

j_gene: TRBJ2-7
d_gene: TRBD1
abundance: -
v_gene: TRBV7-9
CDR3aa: CASSLGPRDRVYEQYF
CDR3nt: TGTGCCAGCAGCTTAGGACCCAGGGACAGGGTATACGAGCAGTACTTC

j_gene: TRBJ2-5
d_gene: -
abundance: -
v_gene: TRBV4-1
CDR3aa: CASSQGRGAGQETQYF
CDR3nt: TGCGCCAGCAGCCAAGGCCGAGGAGCGGGTCAAGAGACCCAGTACTTC

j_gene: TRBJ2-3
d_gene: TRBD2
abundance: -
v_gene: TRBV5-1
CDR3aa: CASSTGLATDTQYF
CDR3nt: TGCGCCAGCAGCACCGGACTAGCCACAGATACGCAGTATTTT

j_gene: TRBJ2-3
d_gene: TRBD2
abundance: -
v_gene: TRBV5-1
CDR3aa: CASSYYSGGAGDTQYF
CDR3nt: TGCGCCAGCAGTTATTATAGCGGGGGGGCCGGGGATACGCAGTATTTT

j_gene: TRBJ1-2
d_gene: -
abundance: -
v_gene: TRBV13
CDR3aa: CASSFSGGDYGYTF
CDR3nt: TGTGCCAGCAGCTTCTCCGGCGGGGACTATGGCTACACCTTC

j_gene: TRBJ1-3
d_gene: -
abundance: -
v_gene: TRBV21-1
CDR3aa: CASSITGGAGNTIYF
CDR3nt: TGTGCCAGCAGCATAACAGGGGGAGCTGGAAACACCATATATTTT

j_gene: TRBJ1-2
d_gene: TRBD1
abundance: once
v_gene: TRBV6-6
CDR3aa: CASSYSPGQYYGYTF
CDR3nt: TGTGCCAGCAGCTACAGCCCGGGACAGTACTATGGCTACACCTTC

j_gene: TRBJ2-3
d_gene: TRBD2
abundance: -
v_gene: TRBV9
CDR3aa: CASSASGAFTDTQYF
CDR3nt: TGTGCCAGCAGCGCAAGCGGGGCCTTCACAGATACGCAGTATTTT

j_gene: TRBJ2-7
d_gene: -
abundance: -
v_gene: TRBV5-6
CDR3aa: CASTYFGRNEQYF
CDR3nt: TGTGCCAGCACCTATTTCGGTAGGAACGAGCAGTACTTC

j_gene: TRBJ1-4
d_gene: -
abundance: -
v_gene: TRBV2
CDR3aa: CASRSTPGVEKLFF
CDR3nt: TGTGCCAGCAGGTCGACCCCGGGGGTGGAAAAACTGTTTTTT

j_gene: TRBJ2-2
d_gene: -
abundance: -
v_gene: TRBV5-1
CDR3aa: CAIKRNTGELFF
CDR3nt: TGCGCCATCAAGAGAAACACCGGGGAGCTGTTTTTT

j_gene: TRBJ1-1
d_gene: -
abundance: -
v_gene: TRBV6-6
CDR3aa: CASSYSDRNTEAFF
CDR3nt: TGTGCCAGCAGTTACTCAGACAGAAACACTGAAGCTTTCTTT

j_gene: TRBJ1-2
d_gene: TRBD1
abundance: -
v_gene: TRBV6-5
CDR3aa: CASSYSPGGLSGYTF
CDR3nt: TGTGCCAGCAGTTACTCGCCAGGGGGGTTGTCTGGCTACACCTTC

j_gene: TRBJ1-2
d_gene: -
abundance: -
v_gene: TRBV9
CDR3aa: CASSAQTGPPNYGYTF
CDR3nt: TGTGCCAGCAGCGCACAAACAGGCCCTCCCAACTATGGCTACACCTTC

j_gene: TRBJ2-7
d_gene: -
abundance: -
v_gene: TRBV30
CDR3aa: CAWGDGRLPYEQYF
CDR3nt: TGTGCCTGGGGAGACGGACGTCTTCCCTACGAGCAGTACTTC

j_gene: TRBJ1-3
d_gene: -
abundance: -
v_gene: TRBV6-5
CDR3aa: CASRQDSTYTIYF
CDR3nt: TGTGCCAGCAGACAGGACAGTACCTACACCATATATTTT

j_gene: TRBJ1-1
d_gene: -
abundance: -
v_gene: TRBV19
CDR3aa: CASSIGGRNTEAFF
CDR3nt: TGTGCCAGTAGTATTGGAGGGCGGAACACTGAAGCTTTCTTT

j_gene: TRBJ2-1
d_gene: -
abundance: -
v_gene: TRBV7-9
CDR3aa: CASSRGAGDEQFF
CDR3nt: TGTGCCAGCAGCCGGGGGGCAGGCGATGAGCAGTTCTTC

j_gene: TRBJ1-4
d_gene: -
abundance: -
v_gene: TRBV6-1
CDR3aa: CASSEDTSTNEKLFF
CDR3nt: TGTGCCAGCAGTGAGGACACCTCAACTAATGAAAAACTGTTTTTT

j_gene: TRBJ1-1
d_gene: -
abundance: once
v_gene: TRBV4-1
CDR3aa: CASSQDLWGNTEAFF
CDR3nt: TGCGCCAGCAGCCAAGATCTTTGGGGGAACACTGAAGCTTTCTTT

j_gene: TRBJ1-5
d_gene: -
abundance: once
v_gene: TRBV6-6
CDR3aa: CAMHRLRDHNQPQHF
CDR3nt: TGTGCCATGCACCGACTCCGGGACCACAATCAGCCCCAGCATTTT

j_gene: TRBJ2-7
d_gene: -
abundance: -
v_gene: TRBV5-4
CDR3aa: CASSNGFYEQYF
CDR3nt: TGTGCCAGCAGCAACGGATTCTACGAGCAGTACTTC

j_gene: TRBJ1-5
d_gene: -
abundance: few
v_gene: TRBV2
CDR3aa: CASSEDQFNQPQHF
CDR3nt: TGTGCCAGCAGTGAGGATCAATTCAATCAGCCCCAGCATTTT

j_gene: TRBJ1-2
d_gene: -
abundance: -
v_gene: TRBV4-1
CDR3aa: CASSQEGRGDYGYTF
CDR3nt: TGCGCCAGCAGCCAAGAGGGCAGGGGTGACTATGGCTACACCTTC